Presented here are 14 T cell receptor beta chains from one specimen sequenced in a study of cytomegalovirus exposure and HLA in healthy donors. The PCR had 60 Vbeta and 13 Jbeta primers. The method was immunoSEQ multiplex PCR; TCRdb's version includes in-frame clones alone and lacks a portion of them. Of around 180,000 clones in the sample, over 60% were seen once. The sequencing sample was made of PBMCs. Receptors originate from a girl under 18 in good health and CMV-seronegative.

This rearrangement joins TRBV9 to TRBJ1-1; weak D call: TRBD1 (6 bases). With 2 bases removed from V and 4 bases from J, the gap between germline ends came to 12 bases. The CDR3 covers 14 residues. Germline V gene lookup returns CDR1 SGDLS and CDR2 YYNGEE. The CDR3 spells CASSVGQQGTEAFF. The CDR3 DNA reads TGTGCCAGCAGCGTCGGACAGCAGGGCACTGAAGCTTTCTTT.

A note on this clone: One junction end disagrees with the germline gene, perhaps due to a read error. The same CDR3 is also encoded by other DNA sequences in this sample. The rearrangement joins TRBV27 to TRBJ1-5, with D unresolved. The V gene's germline CDR1 is MNHEY and CDR2 SMNVEV (reference sequence). This CDR3 comprises 15 residues. CDR3 nucleotides: TGTGCCAGCACCTTAGTCTTCGGGAGCAATCAGCCTCAGCATTTT. This translates into CASTLVFGSNQPQHF.

The V call is TRBV6-1, the J call TRBJ2-7; D might be TRBD1 (6 bases). V was cut by 0 bases and J by 2 bases, with 11 bases left in between. This CDR3 is built from 15 residues. Germline CDR1 reads MNHNS; CDR2 reads SASEGT. The CDR3 DNA sequence: TGTGCCAGCAGTGAAGCGCTGGGGGCTCCCTACGAGCAGTACTTC. It translates to CASSEALGAPYEQYF.

The chain couples TRBV11-2 to TRBJ2-7; the D gene is possibly TRBD1 (5 bases). V gave up 5 bases and J gave up 4 bases, with 18 bases separating them. The CDR3 runs to 15 residues. The V gene's germline CDR1 is SGHAT and CDR2 FQNNGV. The DNA of the CDR3 is TGTGCCAGCAGCCCAGTCTGGGGCTTAAGATACGAGCAGTACTTC. Translating gives CASSPVWGLRYEQYF. The entire variable domain, with the rest obtained from reference TRBV11-2 and TRBJ2-7, is as follows: EAGVAQSPRYKIIEKRQSVAFWCNPISGHATLYWYQQILGQGPKLLIQFQNNGVVDDSQLPKDRFSAERLKGVDSTLKIQPAKLEDSAVYLCASSPVWGLRYEQYFGPGTRLTVT.

The chain is built from TRBV30 and TRBJ1-2; D gene ambiguous. This CDR3 has 11 residues. V shed 1 base and J shed 8 bases, with 8 bases lying between them. In germline, CDR1 is GTSNPN, CDR2 SVGIG (reference sequence). CDR3 amino acids: CAWSAGQGYTF. The CDR3 coding sequence is TGTGCCTGGAGTGCCGGTCAAGGCTACACCTTC. The variable domain in full, with the rest retrieved from reference TRBV30 and TRBJ1-2, is SQTIHQWPATLVQPVGSPLSLECTVEGTSNPNLYWYRQAAGRGLQLLFYSVGIGQISSEVPQNLSASRPQDRQFILSSKKLLLSDSGFYLCAWSAGQGYTFGSGTRLTVV.

V and J are TRBV27 and TRBJ2-7; 7 bases fit TRBD1. The CDR3 is 14 amino acids. CDR1 is MNHEY and CDR2 is SMNVEV in the germline V gene (reference sequence). The V gene end was trimmed by 5 bases and the J gene end by 2 bases; junction bases not matched to a gene: 6. The CDR3 DNA sequence: TGTGCCAGCAGTCACCGGGACAGAACCTACGAGCAGTACTTC. Protein product: CASSHRDRTYEQYF.

The V call is TRBV7-9, the J call TRBJ2-7, with TRBD1 as a possible D gene (6 bases). CDR3 length: 13 residues. Trimming left V 9 bases short and J 6 bases short, with 18 bases between. Germline V CDR1 and CDR2: SEHNR, FQNEAQ (reference sequence). The CDR3 loop reads CASTYRENSEQYF. The CDR3 DNA follows: TGTGCCAGTACATACAGGGAAAATAGCGAGCAGTACTTC.

The rearrangement links TRBV23-1 to TRBJ1-5; weak D call: TRBD1 (6 bases). TRBV23-1 is identified as an open reading frame with a role that is uncertain. The CDR3 extends over 16 amino acids. With 3 bases removed from V and 4 bases from J, the gap between germline ends came to 16 bases. The CDR3 DNA is TGCGCCAGCAGTCAGGAGATACAGGGTAGTAATCAGCCCCAGCATTTT. It codes for CASSQEIQGSNQPQHF.

The chain carries TRBV18 and TRBJ1-2, with D hard to call. CDR3 length: 15 residues. From germline, CDR1 is KGHSH and CDR2 LQKENI. The V end lost 3 bases, the J end lost 4 bases, and 15 bases lay between the germline ends. The CDR3 protein is CASSPIEENFYGYTF. As DNA, the CDR3 is TGTGCCAGCTCACCTATCGAGGAGAACTTCTATGGCTACACCTTC.

The rearrangement uses TRBV6-1 and TRBJ1-1, with a possible D match to TRBD1 (6 bases). Per germline, CDR1 MNHNS and CDR2 SASEGT. With 6 bases removed from V and 1 base from J, the gap between germline ends came to 15 bases. The CDR3 covers 15 residues. The CDR3 DNA sequence: TGTGCCAGCAGAGACCTGGGACACCGGAACACTGAAGCTTTCTTT. Translating it yields CASRDLGHRNTEAFF.

This rearrangement joins TRBV19 to TRBJ1-6; 9 positions match TRBD1. Germline loops: CDR1 LNHDA, CDR2 SQIVND (reference sequence). The CDR3 totals 13 residues. V shed 4 bases and J 9 bases; nucleotides not matched to a gene: 1. CDR3 sequence: CASSTGQGSPLHF. The CDR3, as DNA: TGTGCCAGTAGTACGGGACAGGGTTCACCCCTCCACTTT.

V and J are TRBV4-2 and TRBJ2-1, with D maybe TRBD2 (5 bases). Germline V gives CDR1 LGHNA, CDR2 YNFKEQ. There are 15 residues in the CDR3. V was clipped by 0 bases and J by 2 bases, with 8 bases between them. The CDR3 loop reads CASSQDRGTYNEQFF. CDR3 nucleotides: TGTGCCAGCAGCCAAGATCGAGGGACCTACAATGAGCAGTTCTTC.

This clone has more than one count but fewer than ten. This sequence joins TRBV2 and TRBJ2-5; 8 nucleotides match TRBD2. The CDR3 has 14 residues. Germline V gene sequence: CDR1 SNHLY, CDR2 FYNNEI. V lost 5 bases to trimming and J lost 5 bases; unmatched junction nucleotides: 7. CDR3 sequence (DNA): TGTGCCAGCAGTCCCCTAGCGGGCGAGGAGACCCAGTACTTC. It encodes CASSPLAGEETQYF.

The chain links TRBV9 to TRBJ1-3; D possibly corresponds to TRBD1 (5 bases). V lost 2 bases and J 4 bases, leaving 22 bases between the germline ends. Germline values: CDR1 SGDLS, CDR2 YYNGEE. The CDR3 runs 18 residues. CDR3 in DNA: TGTGCCAGCAGCGTGACCCCCGGGGAGGGGTCGGGAGGAAACACCATATATTTT. Translated: CASSVTPGEGSGGNTIYF.